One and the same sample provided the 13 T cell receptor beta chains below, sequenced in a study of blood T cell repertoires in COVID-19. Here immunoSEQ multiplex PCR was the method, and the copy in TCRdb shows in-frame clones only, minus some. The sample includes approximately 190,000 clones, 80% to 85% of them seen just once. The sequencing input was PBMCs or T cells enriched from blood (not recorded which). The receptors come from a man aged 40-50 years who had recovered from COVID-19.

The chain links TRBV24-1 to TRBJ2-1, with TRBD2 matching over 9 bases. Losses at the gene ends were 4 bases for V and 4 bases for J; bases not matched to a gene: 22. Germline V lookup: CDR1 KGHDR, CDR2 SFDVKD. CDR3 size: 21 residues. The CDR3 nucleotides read TGTGCCACCAGTGACGCCCGACAGGGAACAGCGGGGGGAAAAATATACAATGAGCAGTTCTTC. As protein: CATSDARQGTAGGKIYNEQFF.

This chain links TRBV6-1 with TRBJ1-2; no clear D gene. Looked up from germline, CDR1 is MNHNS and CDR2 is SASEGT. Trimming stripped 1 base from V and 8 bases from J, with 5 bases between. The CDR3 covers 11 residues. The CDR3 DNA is TGTGCCAGCAGTGAAGGGAGAGGCTACACCTTC. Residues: CASSEGRGYTF.

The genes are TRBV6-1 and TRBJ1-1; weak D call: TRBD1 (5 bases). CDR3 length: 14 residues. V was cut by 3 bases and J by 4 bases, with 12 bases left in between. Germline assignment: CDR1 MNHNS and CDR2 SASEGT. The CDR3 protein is CASSDREGFTEAFF. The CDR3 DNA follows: TGTGCCAGCAGTGACAGGGAGGGGTTCACTGAAGCTTTCTTT.

The CDR3 region is CASSQEGQLYSNQPQHF. The CDR3 DNA follows: TGCGCCAGCAGCCAAGAGGGACAGCTCTATAGCAATCAGCCCCAGCATTTT. The rearrangement uses TRBV4-1 and TRBJ1-5; 7 bases align to TRBD1. J lost 0 bases, V lost 0 bases, and 5 bases had no gene match. This CDR3 comprises 17 residues. Germline V gene sequence: CDR1 MGHRA, CDR2 YSYEKL.

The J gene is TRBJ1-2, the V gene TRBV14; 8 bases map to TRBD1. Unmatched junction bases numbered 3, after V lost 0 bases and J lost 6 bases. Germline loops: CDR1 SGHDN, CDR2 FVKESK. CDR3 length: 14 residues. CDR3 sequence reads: CASSQEATGDGYTF. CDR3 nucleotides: TGTGCCAGCAGCCAAGAAGCGACAGGGGATGGCTACACCTTC.

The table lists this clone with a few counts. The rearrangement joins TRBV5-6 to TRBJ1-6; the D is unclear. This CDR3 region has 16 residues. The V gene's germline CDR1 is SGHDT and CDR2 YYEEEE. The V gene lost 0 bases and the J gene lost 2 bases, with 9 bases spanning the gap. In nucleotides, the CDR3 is TGTGCCAGCAGCTTGGGTGCGCGGACCTATAATTCACCCCTCCACTTT. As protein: CASSLGARTYNSPLHF.

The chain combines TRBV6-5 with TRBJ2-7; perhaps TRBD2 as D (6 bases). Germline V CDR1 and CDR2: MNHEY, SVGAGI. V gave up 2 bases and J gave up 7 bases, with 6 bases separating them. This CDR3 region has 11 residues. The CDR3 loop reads CASSYGGEQYF. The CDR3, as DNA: TGTGCCAGCAGTTACGGGGGGGAGCAGTACTTC.

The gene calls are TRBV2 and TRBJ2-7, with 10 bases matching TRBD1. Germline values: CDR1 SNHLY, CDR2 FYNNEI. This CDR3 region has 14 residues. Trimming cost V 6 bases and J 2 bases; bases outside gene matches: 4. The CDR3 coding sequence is TGTGCCAGCAGAGATGGGACAGGGGCCTACGAGCAGTACTTC. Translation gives CASRDGTGAYEQYF. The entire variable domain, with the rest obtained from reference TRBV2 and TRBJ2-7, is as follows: EPEVTQTPSHQVTQMGQEVILRCVPISNHLYFYWYRQILGQKVEFLVSFYNNEISEKSEIFDDQFSVERPDGSNFTLKIRSTKLEDSAMYFCASRDGTGAYEQYFGPGTRLTVT.

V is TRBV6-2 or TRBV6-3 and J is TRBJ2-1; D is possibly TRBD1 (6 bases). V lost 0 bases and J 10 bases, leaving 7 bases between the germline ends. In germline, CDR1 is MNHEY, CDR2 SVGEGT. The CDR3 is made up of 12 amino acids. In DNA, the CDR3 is TGTGCCAGCAGTTACTCTGACAGGGAGCAGTTCTTC. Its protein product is CASSYSDREQFF.

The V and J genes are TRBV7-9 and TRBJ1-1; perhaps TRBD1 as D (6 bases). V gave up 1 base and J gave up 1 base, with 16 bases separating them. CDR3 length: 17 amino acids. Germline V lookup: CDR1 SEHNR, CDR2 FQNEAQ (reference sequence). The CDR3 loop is CASSLVVTWTANTEAFF. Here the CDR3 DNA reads TGTGCCAGCAGCTTAGTAGTAACCTGGACAGCGAACACTGAAGCTTTCTTT.

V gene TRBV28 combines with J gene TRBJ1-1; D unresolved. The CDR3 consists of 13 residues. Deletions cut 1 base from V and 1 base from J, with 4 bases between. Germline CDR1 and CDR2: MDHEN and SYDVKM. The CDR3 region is CASSLYGNTEAFF. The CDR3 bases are TGTGCCAGCAGTTTATACGGGAACACTGAAGCTTTCTTT.

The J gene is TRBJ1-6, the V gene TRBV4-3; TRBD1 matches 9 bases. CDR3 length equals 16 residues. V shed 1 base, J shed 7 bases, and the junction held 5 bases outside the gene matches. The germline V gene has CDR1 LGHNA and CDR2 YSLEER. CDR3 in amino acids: CASSQVPGQGNSPLHF. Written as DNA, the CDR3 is TGCGCCAGCAGCCAAGTACCGGGACAGGGAAATTCACCCCTCCACTTT.

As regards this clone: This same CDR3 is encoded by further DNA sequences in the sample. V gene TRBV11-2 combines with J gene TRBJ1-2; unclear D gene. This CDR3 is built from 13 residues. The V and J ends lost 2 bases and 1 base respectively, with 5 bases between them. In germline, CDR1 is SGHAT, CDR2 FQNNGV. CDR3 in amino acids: CASSLYSNYGYTF. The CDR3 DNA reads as TGTGCCAGCAGCTTATACAGTAACTATGGCTACACCTTC.